Listed below are T cell receptor beta chains from one sample, sequenced in a study of T cell repertoires in cytomegalovirus infection. Their cognate antigens are unknown. MiXCR, run by TCRdb on the reads, gives a single entry per CDR3 protein. Seen here are about 83,000 distinct CDR3 sequences, approximately 30% observed once, and the top ten hold approximately 71%. Here the sequenced sample was CD8+ T cells from cultured PBMCs, taken from culture after CMV antigen stimulation. Receptors originate from a human donor in good health (CMV status not recorded). Some clones in this sample may be carry-over from other donors' samples. The CDR3 runs from the conserved cysteine through the conserved F or W. A D gene is named only where the DNA matches it firmly. Rows may omit the clone size; those that give it use once, few, many or a size class.

V gene: TRBV4-1
clone size: once
D gene: .
CDR3 length: 14
J gene: TRBJ1-2
CDR3 protein: CASIIPWGSYGYTF

V gene: TRBV6-2/TRBV6-3
clone size: many
D gene: .
CDR3 length: 13
J gene: TRBJ2-5
CDR3 protein: CASSWVRLETQYF

V gene: TRBV7-9
clone size: many
D gene: TRBD2
CDR3 length: 21
J gene: TRBJ2-1
CDR3 protein: CASSLVHRLAGDSSSYNEQFF

V gene: TRBV12-3/TRBV12-4
clone size: .
D gene: .
CDR3 length: 14
J gene: TRBJ1-2
CDR3 protein: CASSPGHVNYGYTF

V gene: TRBV4-1
clone size: .
D gene: .
CDR3 length: 15
J gene: TRBJ1-5
CDR3 protein: CASSQVGGGNQPQHF

V gene: TRBV4-2
clone size: .
D gene: TRBD2
CDR3 length: 16
J gene: TRBJ2-5
CDR3 protein: CASSQVLAGVGETQYF

V gene: TRBV6-2/TRBV6-3
clone size: .
D gene: .
CDR3 length: 15
J gene: TRBJ2-2
CDR3 protein: CASSYVGARGGELFF

V gene: TRBV7-8
clone size: many
D gene: TRBD2
CDR3 length: 16
J gene: TRBJ2-1
CDR3 protein: CATQLIALAGESEQFF

V gene: TRBV5-4
clone size: once
D gene: TRBD2
CDR3 length: 15
J gene: TRBJ2-1
CDR3 protein: CASSYERGAYNEQFF

V gene: TRBV6-4
clone size: .
D gene: TRBD2
CDR3 length: 15
J gene: TRBJ2-3
CDR3 protein: CASSDSSGGTDTQYF

V gene: TRBV10-3
clone size: .
D gene: .
CDR3 length: 14
J gene: TRBJ2-1
CDR3 protein: CAISESLLNNEQFF

V gene: TRBV14
clone size: .
D gene: .
CDR3 length: 14
J gene: TRBJ2-7
CDR3 protein: CASSQVDIEYEQYF

V gene: TRBV20-1
clone size: few
D gene: .
CDR3 length: 15
J gene: TRBJ1-5
CDR3 protein: CSALDSLGGNQPQHF

V gene: TRBV13
clone size: few
D gene: .
CDR3 length: 16
J gene: TRBJ1-1
CDR3 protein: CASSLGLWEVDTEAFF

V gene: TRBV7-9
clone size: .
D gene: .
CDR3 length: 17
J gene: TRBJ2-1
CDR3 protein: CASSLRSRTSSYNEQFF

V gene: TRBV6-1
clone size: .
D gene: .
CDR3 length: 14
J gene: TRBJ2-5
CDR3 protein: CAGPPGPRGETQYF

V gene: TRBV13
clone size: .
D gene: .
CDR3 length: 15
J gene: TRBJ2-6
CDR3 protein: CASSSGPPGANVLTF

V gene: TRBV19
clone size: .
D gene: .
CDR3 length: 11
J gene: TRBJ1-2
CDR3 protein: CASDDSYGYTF

V gene: TRBV7-9
clone size: few
D gene: .
CDR3 length: 11
J gene: TRBJ2-1
CDR3 protein: CASSLVDEQFF

V gene: TRBV18
clone size: .
D gene: .
CDR3 length: 15
J gene: TRBJ1-3
CDR3 protein: CASSPLPPGVNTIYF

V gene: TRBV27
clone size: .
D gene: TRBD2
CDR3 length: 14
J gene: TRBJ2-1
CDR3 protein: CASSLVRRGNEQFF

V gene: TRBV20-1
clone size: .
D gene: TRBD2
CDR3 length: 19
J gene: TRBJ2-1
CDR3 protein: CSAPSGGASLSSSYNEQFF

V gene: TRBV7-9
clone size: few
D gene: TRBD1
CDR3 length: 15
J gene: TRBJ1-5
CDR3 protein: CASALAGQGFQPQHF

V gene: TRBV19
clone size: .
D gene: .
CDR3 length: 13
J gene: TRBJ2-7
CDR3 protein: CASSIGGGSEQYF

V gene: TRBV29-1
clone size: few
D gene: TRBD1
CDR3 length: 15
J gene: TRBJ1-2
CDR3 protein: CSVAAGQGVDYGYTF

V gene: TRBV7-9
clone size: many
D gene: TRBD1
CDR3 length: 14
J gene: TRBJ2-5
CDR3 protein: CASSSTGGAETQYF

V gene: TRBV6-5
clone size: .
D gene: .
CDR3 length: 14
J gene: TRBJ2-3
CDR3 protein: CASSLEGPGDTQYF

V gene: TRBV3-1
clone size: few
D gene: TRBD2
CDR3 length: 17
J gene: TRBJ2-2
CDR3 protein: CASRTESGGINTGELFF

V gene: TRBV11-2
clone size: .
D gene: .
CDR3 length: 15
J gene: TRBJ2-5
CDR3 protein: CASSLTPGSMETQYF

V gene: TRBV4-1
clone size: few
D gene: TRBD1
CDR3 length: 15
J gene: TRBJ2-7
CDR3 protein: CASRYSGTGTYEQYF

V gene: TRBV9
clone size: .
D gene: .
CDR3 length: 15
J gene: TRBJ2-2
CDR3 protein: CASSSTEKDTGELFF

V gene: TRBV28
clone size: .
D gene: .
CDR3 length: 14
J gene: TRBJ2-5
CDR3 protein: CASTFIGPGGTQYF

V gene: TRBV11-2
clone size: .
D gene: TRBD1
CDR3 length: 15
J gene: TRBJ2-7
CDR3 protein: CASSLVGDSSYEQYF

V gene: TRBV7-8
clone size: few
D gene: .
CDR3 length: 12
J gene: TRBJ1-4
CDR3 protein: CASSLEGTKLFF

V gene: TRBV28
clone size: many
D gene: .
CDR3 length: 15
J gene: TRBJ1-1
CDR3 protein: CASSPPKGRLTEAFF

V gene: TRBV25-1
clone size: .
D gene: .
CDR3 length: 15
J gene: TRBJ2-5
CDR3 protein: CASSESGHHVETQYF

V gene: TRBV7-2
clone size: many
D gene: TRBD1
CDR3 length: 14
J gene: TRBJ2-7
CDR3 protein: CGLPGQPSNYEQYF

V gene: TRBV25-1
clone size: few
D gene: .
CDR3 length: 13
J gene: TRBJ2-5
CDR3 protein: CASSEEGRETQYF

V gene: TRBV7-7
clone size: few
D gene: TRBD2
CDR3 length: 16
J gene: TRBJ2-1
CDR3 protein: CASSMGVDSGLNEQFF

V gene: TRBV12-3/TRBV12-4
clone size: .
D gene: .
CDR3 length: 15
J gene: TRBJ1-6
CDR3 protein: CASSLAVTYNSPLHF

V gene: TRBV20-1
clone size: .
D gene: TRBD2
CDR3 length: 18
J gene: TRBJ2-1
CDR3 protein: CSARGGLAGGWDGDEQFF

V gene: TRBV4-1
clone size: few
D gene: .
CDR3 length: 18
J gene: TRBJ1-4
CDR3 protein: CASSQEDGWGAEPEKLFF

V gene: TRBV5-1
clone size: few
D gene: TRBD1
CDR3 length: 15
J gene: TRBJ2-7
CDR3 protein: CASSPGTGIPYEQYF

V gene: TRBV7-3
clone size: many
D gene: TRBD2
CDR3 length: 19
J gene: TRBJ2-1
CDR3 protein: CASSLTVAGGPHTYNEQFF

V gene: TRBV4-2
clone size: .
D gene: .
CDR3 length: 15
J gene: TRBJ1-1
CDR3 protein: CASSQGGGGLAEAFF

V gene: TRBV5-1
clone size: .
D gene: .
CDR3 length: 14
J gene: TRBJ2-2
CDR3 protein: CASSSVGAAGELFF

V gene: TRBV6-1
clone size: few
D gene: .
CDR3 length: 13
J gene: TRBJ2-7
CDR3 protein: CASRNVASYEQYF

V gene: TRBV12-3/TRBV12-4
clone size: few
D gene: TRBD1
CDR3 length: 15
J gene: TRBJ2-7
CDR3 protein: CASSLGQESSYEQYF

V gene: TRBV7-2
clone size: many
D gene: .
CDR3 length: 11
J gene: TRBJ1-2
CDR3 protein: CASSLGLGYTF

V gene: TRBV12-3/TRBV12-4
clone size: .
D gene: TRBD1
CDR3 length: 13
J gene: TRBJ1-1
CDR3 protein: CASSLRGGSEAFF

V gene: TRBV4-2
clone size: few
D gene: .
CDR3 length: 16
J gene: TRBJ1-1
CDR3 protein: CASSQGLIGGDTEAFF

V gene: TRBV24-1
clone size: .
D gene: TRBD1
CDR3 length: 14
J gene: TRBJ2-1
CDR3 protein: CATSDSAGGNEQFF

V gene: TRBV7-9
clone size: few
D gene: TRBD1
CDR3 length: 17
J gene: TRBJ2-6
CDR3 protein: CASVVDRIDSGANVLTF

V gene: TRBV6-6
clone size: .
D gene: TRBD1
CDR3 length: 20
J gene: TRBJ2-1
CDR3 protein: CASRPSPGQGTFSSYNEQFF

V gene: TRBV6-8
clone size: .
D gene: .
CDR3 length: 16
J gene: TRBJ1-4
CDR3 protein: CASSSSARLTNEKLFF

V gene: TRBV12-3/TRBV12-4
clone size: .
D gene: TRBD1
CDR3 length: 16
J gene: TRBJ1-5
CDR3 protein: CASSLAGTGDNQPQHF